The sequence of this T cell receptor beta chain was determined in a study of T cell repertoires in cytomegalovirus infection. One entry per CDR3 protein, called by TCRdb with MiXCR from the reads. This table has around 360,000 distinct CDR3 sequences, roughly a third appearing once. The trim removed 3 bases at V and 6 bases at J, leaving 14 bases unmatched. The CDR3 loop spans 17 amino acids. Germline assignment: CDR1 DFQATT and CDR2 SNEGSKA (reference sequence). In its sample, this clonotype was seen once. No antigen is known for it. This material consisted of cultured PBMCs, taken from culture after CMV antigen stimulation. This chain links TRBV20-1 with TRBJ2-3; 11 bases are a match to TRBD2. This sequence was found in a human donor in good health (CMV status not recorded). Some clones in this sample may be carry-over from other donors' samples. CDR3 amino acids: CSASKTGTSGTGDTQYF. Written as DNA, the CDR3 is TGCAGTGCTAGTAAAACCGGGACTAGCGGAACCGGGGATACGCAGTATTTT.